Described below is a single TCR delta chain sequence and its context. This receptor's antigen is unknown. The amino acid sequence in TCRdb belongs to a much larger clone and departs from this DNA's translation at residue 13, likely a sequencing read error; the sequence shown is translated from the DNA. The CDR3 runs 20 residues from the cysteine to the phenylalanine. The DNA shown is the 60-base CDR3, in frame from base 1. As encoded in the germline V gene, CDR1 is GEAIGNYY while CDR2 is EKD. The data stem from a study of delta chain sequences of gamma delta T cells (dated by TCRdb to between 2016 and 2019). Library preparation employed 5' RACE. Instrument used: Illumina MiSeq. TCRdb called clones afresh from the public reads with CATT; identical DNA rows were later merged. The sample yields around 400 delta-chain clones; roughly 40% were counted once. Roughly 25% of the sample is taken by the ten largest.

The sequence was collected from a human donor in good health. The chain uses TRDV2 and TRDJ3; the D gene is possibly TRDD3, with 5 bases matching. The sequencing sample was made of either unsorted cells or a sorted T cell fraction (not recorded which). CDR3 protein: CACDTASGGPSSRDTRQMFF. The DNA reads TGTGCCTGTGACACTGCCAGCGGGGGGCCAAGCTCCCGGGACACCCGACAGATGTTTTTC.